This note documents a single TCR beta chain sequence. Antigen unknown. CDR1 is LNHDA, CDR2 SQIVND, per germline (reference sequence). The CDR3 is 16 residues long. Between the trimmed V and J ends, which lost 3 bases and 0 bases, there was a span of 11 bases. This sample is drawn from a study of T-cell memory formation after mild COVID-19. TCRdb redid the calling of the 5' RACE reads with MiXCR, one entry per CDR3 protein. Of hundreds of thousands of distinct CDR3 sequences listed, about 20% are singletons. Notes on the study in general: Contracting CD8+ clones were enriched in EMRA, CD4+ mainly in CM and EM. Whether day 37 second-wave clones are SARS-CoV-2-specific was not confirmed. The study detected some responding clones in pre-infection memory, suggesting cross-reactive memory joined.

Sequenced sample: PBMCs or a T cell subset sorted from them (not recorded which). The gene calls are TRBV19 and TRBJ2-2, with D tentatively TRBD1 (6 bases). The receptor comes from an adult woman who had mild COVID-19 (a few samples of this study predate the infection). Cell type and time point are not known. Written as DNA, the CDR3 is TGTGCCAGTAGTATGAACAGGGTTCCGAACACCGGGGAGCTGTTTTTT. Translation gives CASSMNRVPNTGELFF.